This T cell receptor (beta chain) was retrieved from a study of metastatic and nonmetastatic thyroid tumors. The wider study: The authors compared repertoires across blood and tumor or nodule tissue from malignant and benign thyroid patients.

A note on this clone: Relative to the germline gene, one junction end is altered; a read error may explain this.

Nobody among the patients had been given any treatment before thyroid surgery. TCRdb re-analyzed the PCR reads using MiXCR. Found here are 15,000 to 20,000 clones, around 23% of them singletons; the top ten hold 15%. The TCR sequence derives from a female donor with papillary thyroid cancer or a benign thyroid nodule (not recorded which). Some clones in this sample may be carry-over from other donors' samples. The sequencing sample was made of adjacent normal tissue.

CDR3: CASSQELGVLGETQSF. CDR3 bases: TGTGCCAGCAGCCAAGAGTTAGGAGTTCTTGGAGAGACACAGTCCTTC. The chain combines TRBV14 with TRBJ2-5; D not resolved. CDR3 length equals 16 residues. From germline, CDR1 is SGHDN and CDR2 FVKESK.